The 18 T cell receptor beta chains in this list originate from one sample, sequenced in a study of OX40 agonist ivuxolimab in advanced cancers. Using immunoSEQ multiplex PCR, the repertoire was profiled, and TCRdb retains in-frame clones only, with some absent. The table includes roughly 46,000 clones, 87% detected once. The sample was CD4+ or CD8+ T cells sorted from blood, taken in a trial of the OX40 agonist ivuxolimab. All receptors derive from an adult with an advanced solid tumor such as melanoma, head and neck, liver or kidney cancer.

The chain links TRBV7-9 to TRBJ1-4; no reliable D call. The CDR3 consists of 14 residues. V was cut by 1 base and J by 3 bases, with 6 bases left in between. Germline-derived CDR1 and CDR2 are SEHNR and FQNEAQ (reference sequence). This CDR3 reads CASSLGEPNEKLFF. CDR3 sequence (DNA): TGTGCCAGCAGCTTAGGAGAACCTAATGAAAAACTGTTTTTT.

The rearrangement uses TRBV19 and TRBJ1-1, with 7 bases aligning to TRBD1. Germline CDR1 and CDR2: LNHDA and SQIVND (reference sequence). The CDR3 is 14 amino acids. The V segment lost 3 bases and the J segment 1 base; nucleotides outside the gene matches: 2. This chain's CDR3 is CASSIRDRNTEAFF. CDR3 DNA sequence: TGTGCCAGTAGTATCCGGGACAGGAACACTGAAGCTTTCTTT.

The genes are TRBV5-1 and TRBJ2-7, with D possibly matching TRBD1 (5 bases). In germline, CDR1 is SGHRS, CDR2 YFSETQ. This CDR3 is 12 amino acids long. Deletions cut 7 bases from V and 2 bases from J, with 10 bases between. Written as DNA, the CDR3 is TGCGCCAGCTCAGCGACAGCCTACGAGCAGTACTTC. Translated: CASSATAYEQYF.

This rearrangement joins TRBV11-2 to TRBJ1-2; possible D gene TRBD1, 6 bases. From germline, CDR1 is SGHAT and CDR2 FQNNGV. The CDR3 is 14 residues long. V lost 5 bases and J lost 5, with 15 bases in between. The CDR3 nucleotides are TGTGCCAGCAGCCTGATACAGGGTACATATGGCTACACCTTC. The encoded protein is CASSLIQGTYGYTF.

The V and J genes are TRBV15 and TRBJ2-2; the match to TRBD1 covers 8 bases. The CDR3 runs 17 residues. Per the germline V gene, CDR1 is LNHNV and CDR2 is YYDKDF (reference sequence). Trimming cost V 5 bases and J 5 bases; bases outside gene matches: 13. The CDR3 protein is CATSSAPGQGGTGELFF. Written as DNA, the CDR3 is TGTGCCACCAGCTCCGCCCCCGGACAGGGAGGTACCGGGGAGCTGTTTTTT. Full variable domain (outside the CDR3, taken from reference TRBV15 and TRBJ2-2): DAMVIQNPRYQVTQFGKPVTLSCSQTLNHNVMYWYQQKSSQAPKLLFHYYDKDFNNEADTPDNFQSRRPNTSFCFLDIRSPGLGDTAMYLCATSSAPGQGGTGELFFGEGSRLTVL.

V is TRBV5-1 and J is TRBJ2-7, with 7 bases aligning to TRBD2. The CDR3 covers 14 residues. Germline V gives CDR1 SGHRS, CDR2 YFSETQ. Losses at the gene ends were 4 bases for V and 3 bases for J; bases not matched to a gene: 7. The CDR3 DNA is TGCGCCAGCAGCGAGGGAGGGGTGGGCTACGAGCAGTACTTC. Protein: CASSEGGVGYEQYF. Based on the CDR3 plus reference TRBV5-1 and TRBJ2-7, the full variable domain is KAGVTQTPRYLIKTRGQQVTLSCSPISGHRSVSWYQQTPGQGLQFLFEYFSETQRNKGNFPGRFSGRQFSNSRSEMNVSTLELGDSALYLCASSEGGVGYEQYFGPGTRLTVT.

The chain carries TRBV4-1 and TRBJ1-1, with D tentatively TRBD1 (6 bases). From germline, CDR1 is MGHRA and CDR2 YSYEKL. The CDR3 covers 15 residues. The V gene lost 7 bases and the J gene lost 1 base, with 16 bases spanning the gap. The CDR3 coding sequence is TGCGCCAGCACACGAGGGAGGGGGGAGAACACTGAAGCTTTCTTT. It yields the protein CASTRGRGENTEAFF.

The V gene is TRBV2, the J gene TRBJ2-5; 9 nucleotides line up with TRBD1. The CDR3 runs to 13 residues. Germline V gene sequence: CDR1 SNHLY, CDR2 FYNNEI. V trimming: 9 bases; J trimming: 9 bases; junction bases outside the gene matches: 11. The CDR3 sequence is CASTGQGISAQYF. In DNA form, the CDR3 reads TGTGCCAGTACCGGACAGGGGATATCGGCCCAGTACTTC.

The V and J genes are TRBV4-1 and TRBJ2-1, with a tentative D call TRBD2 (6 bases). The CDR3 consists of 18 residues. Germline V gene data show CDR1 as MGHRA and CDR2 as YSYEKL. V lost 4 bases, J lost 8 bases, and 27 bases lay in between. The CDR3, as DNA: TGCGCCAGCAGCCGGGGCCGGGACTCCTCTTCAAAGCTTTATGAGCAGTTCTTC. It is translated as CASSRGRDSSSKLYEQFF.

For the CDR3, the DNA is TGCGCCAGCAGCTTAATAGTTTCCGATGGCTACACCTTC. The encoded protein is CASSLIVSDGYTF. V usage is TRBV5-1 and J usage is TRBJ1-2, with no clear D. This CDR3 contains 13 residues. CDR1 SGHRS and CDR2 YFSETQ come from the germline V gene. The V end lost 2 bases, the J end lost 6 bases, and 11 bases lay between the germline ends.

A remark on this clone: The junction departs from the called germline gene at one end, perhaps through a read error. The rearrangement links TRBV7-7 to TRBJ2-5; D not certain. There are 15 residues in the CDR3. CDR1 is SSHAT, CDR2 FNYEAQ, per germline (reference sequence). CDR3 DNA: TGTGCTAGCAGCTTGGCCCAATCGGATGTCGAGACCCAGTACTTC. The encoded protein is CASSLAQSDVETQYF.

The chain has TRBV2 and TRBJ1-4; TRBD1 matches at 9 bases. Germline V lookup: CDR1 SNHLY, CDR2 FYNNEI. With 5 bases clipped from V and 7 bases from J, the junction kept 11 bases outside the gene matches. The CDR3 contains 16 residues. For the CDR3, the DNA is TGTGCCAGCAGTAAACATACAGGGGGCGAGGTTGAAAAACTGTTTTTT. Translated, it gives CASSKHTGGEVEKLFF.

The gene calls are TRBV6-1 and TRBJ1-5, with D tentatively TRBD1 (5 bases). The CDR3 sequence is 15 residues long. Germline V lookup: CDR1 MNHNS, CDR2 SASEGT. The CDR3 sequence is CAVKPGPTGNQPQHF. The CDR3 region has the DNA TGTGCTGTCAAACCGGGACCCACGGGGAATCAGCCCCAGCATTTT.

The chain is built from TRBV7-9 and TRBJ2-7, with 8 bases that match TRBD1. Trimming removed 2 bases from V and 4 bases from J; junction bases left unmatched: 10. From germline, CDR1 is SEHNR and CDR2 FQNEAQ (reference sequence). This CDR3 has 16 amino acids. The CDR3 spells CASSLRGRGQSYEQYF. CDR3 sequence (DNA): TGTGCCAGCAGCTTACGAGGCAGGGGGCAAAGTTACGAGCAGTACTTC.

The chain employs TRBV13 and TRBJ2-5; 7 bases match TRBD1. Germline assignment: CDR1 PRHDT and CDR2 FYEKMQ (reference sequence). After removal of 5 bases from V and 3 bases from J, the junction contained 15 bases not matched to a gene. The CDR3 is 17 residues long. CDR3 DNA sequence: TGTGCCAGCAGCCAGGGGTGGGGGACAGATACCGAAGAGACCCAGTACTTC. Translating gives CASSQGWGTDTEETQYF.

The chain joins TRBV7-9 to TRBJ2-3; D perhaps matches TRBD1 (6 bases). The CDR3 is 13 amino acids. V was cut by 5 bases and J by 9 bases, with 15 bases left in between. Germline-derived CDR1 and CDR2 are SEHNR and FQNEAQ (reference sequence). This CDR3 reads CASSARDTKTQYF. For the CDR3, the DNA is TGTGCCAGCAGCGCCCGGGACACGAAAACGCAGTATTTT. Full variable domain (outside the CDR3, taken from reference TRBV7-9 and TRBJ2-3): DTGVSQNPRHKITKRGQNVTFRCDPISEHNRLYWYRQTLGQGPEFLTYFQNEAQLEKSRLLSDRFSAERPKGSFSTLEIQRTEQGDSAMYLCASSARDTKTQYFGPGTRLTVL.

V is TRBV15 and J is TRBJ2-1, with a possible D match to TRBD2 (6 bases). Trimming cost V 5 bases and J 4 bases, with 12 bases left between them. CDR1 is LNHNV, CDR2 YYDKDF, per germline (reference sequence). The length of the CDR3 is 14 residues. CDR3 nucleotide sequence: TGTGCCACCAGCTCCCGGGACTTATACAATGAGCAGTTCTTC. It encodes CATSSRDLYNEQFF. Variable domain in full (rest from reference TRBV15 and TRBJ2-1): DAMVIQNPRYQVTQFGKPVTLSCSQTLNHNVMYWYQQKSSQAPKLLFHYYDKDFNNEADTPDNFQSRRPNTSFCFLDIRSPGLGDTAMYLCATSSRDLYNEQFFGPGTRLTVL.

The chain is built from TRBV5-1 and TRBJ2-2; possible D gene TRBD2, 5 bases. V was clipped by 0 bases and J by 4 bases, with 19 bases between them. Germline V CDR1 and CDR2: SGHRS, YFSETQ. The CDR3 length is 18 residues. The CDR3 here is CASSLGPGLSVLTGELFF. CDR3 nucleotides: TGCGCCAGCAGCTTGGGGCCGGGTCTTAGCGTGCTCACCGGGGAGCTGTTTTTT.